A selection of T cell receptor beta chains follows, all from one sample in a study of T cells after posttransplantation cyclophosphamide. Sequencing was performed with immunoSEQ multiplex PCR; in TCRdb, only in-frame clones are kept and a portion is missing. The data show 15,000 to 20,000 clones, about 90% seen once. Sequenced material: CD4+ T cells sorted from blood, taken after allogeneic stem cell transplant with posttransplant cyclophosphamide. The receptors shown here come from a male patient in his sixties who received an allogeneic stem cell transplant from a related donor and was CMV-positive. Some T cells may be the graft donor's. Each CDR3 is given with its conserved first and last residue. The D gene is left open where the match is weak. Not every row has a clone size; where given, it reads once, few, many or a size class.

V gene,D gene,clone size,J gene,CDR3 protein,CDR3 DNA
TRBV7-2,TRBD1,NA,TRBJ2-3,CASSSQGQGFSDTQYF,TGTGCCAGCAGCTCCCAAGGACAGGGATTTTCAGATACGCAGTATTTT
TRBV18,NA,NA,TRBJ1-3,CASSPRAGVVTGNTIYF,TGTGCCAGCTCACCACGTGCGGGGGTTGTAACTGGAAACACCATATATTTT
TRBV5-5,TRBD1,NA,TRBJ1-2,CASSLVPGQGSYGYTF,TGTGCCAGCAGCTTAGTTCCGGGACAGGGGTCATATGGCTACACCTTC
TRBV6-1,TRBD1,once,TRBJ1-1,CASSGLTGGATDTEAFF,TGTGCCAGCAGTGGGCTGACAGGGGGCGCAACGGACACTGAAGCTTTCTTT
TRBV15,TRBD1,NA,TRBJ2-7,CATSPGTGGIEQYF,TGTGCCACCAGCCCCGGGACAGGGGGCATCGAGCAGTACTTC
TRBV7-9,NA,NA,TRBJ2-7,CASSLAEGVGAYEQYF,TGTGCCAGCAGCTTAGCGGAGGGAGTGGGGGCCTACGAGCAGTACTTC
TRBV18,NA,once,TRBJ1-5,CASSPRGGGPYSNQPQHF,TGTGCCAGCTCACCACGTGGTGGGGGCCCTTATAGCAATCAGCCCCAGCATTTT
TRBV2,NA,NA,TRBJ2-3,CASSVPRGLGTDTQYF,TGTGCCAGCAGTGTCCCTCGGGGATTAGGCACAGATACGCAGTATTTT
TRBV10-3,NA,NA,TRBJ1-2,CAISDGFNYGHTF,TGTGCCATCAGTGACGGATTTAACTATGGCCACACCTTC
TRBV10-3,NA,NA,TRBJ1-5,CAISESERNQPQHF,TGTGCCATCAGTGAGTCCGAACGGAATCAGCCCCAGCATTTT
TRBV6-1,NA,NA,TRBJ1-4,CASSGGAGEKLFF,TGTGCCTCCTCGGGGGGCGCTGGTGAAAAACTGTTTTTT
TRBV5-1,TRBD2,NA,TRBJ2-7,CASSLSPAGGFYEQYF,TGCGCCAGCAGCTTGTCCCCAGCGGGGGGTTTCTACGAGCAGTACTTC
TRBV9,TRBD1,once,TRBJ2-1,CASSLGQGARNEQFF,TGTGCCAGCAGCCTGGGACAGGGGGCTCGCAATGAGCAGTTCTTC
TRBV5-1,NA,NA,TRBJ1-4,CASSLGTRTGGEKLFF,TGCGCCAGCAGCTTGGGCACTCGGACTGGGGGCGAAAAACTGTTTTTT
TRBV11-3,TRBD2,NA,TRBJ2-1,CASSPPGGRYNEQFF,TGTGCCAGCAGCCCCCCGGGGGGTCGTTACAATGAGCAGTTCTTC
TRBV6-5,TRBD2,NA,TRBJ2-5,CASSGLAGGQETQYF,TGTGCCAGCAGTGGACTAGCGGGGGGGCAAGAGACCCAGTACTTC